This entry lists 25 T cell receptor beta chains sequenced from one sample in a study of regulatory T cells in long-lasting Graves disease. The authors built TCR beta libraries using iRepertoire HTBI primers and Arm-PCR of CDR3 regions. MiXCR, run by TCRdb on the multiplex PCR reads, gives a single entry per CDR3 protein. The profile shows a few hundred thousand distinct CDR3 sequences, roughly 21% of them singletons. Sample time point: persistent/refractory GD, antithyroid drugs over 5 years with positive TRAb. Making the TCR library involved RNA that had been extracted from PBMCs. The sequencing here drew on peripheral blood mononuclear cells (PBMCs), taken when the disease was refractory, from a patient treated with antithyroid drugs. The source of these receptors is a female donor with Graves disease.

This clonotype was found many times. The V gene is TRBV7-2, the J gene TRBJ1-1; the D is unclear. The CDR3 has 13 residues. Germline-derived CDR1 and CDR2 are SGHTA and FQGNSA. The V end lost 6 bases, the J end lost 8 bases, and 16 bases lay between the germline ends. CDR3 region: CASSSLPREEAFF. The DNA of the CDR3 is TGTGCCAGCAGTTCCCTTCCCCGAGAAGAAGCTTTCTTT.

This clonotype was observed at least ten times. This rearrangement joins TRBV20-1 to TRBJ1-4, with D unresolved. V gave up 7 bases and J gave up 0 bases, with 9 bases separating them. There are 13 residues in the CDR3. Germline CDR1 is DFQATT and CDR2 is SNEGSKA (reference sequence). The CDR3 region has the DNA TGCAGTGGTGTTGAGACAACTAATGAAAAACTGTTTTTT. Translated, it gives CSGVETTNEKLFF.

This clonotype came up a few times. This rearrangement joins TRBV28 to TRBJ2-2; D remains unclear. The V gene lost 1 base and the J gene lost 5 bases, with 11 bases spanning the gap. Looked up from germline, CDR1 is MDHEN and CDR2 is SYDVKM. The CDR3 spans 15 residues. DNA for the CDR3: TGTGCCAGCAGTTTATTCGGACGGAGAACCGGGGAGCTGTTTTTT. Protein product: CASSLFGRRTGELFF.

Of note for this clonotype: At one end, the junction sequence differs from germline, possibly due to a read error. The chain has TRBV6-1 and TRBJ1-5; D is undetermined. CDR3 size: 13 residues. The germline CDR1 and CDR2 sequences are MNHNS and SASEGT. CDR3 coding DNA: TGTGCCAGCAGCCCCCATAGCTATCAGCCCCAGCATTTT. Protein: CASSPHSYQPQHF.

The chain couples TRBV10-3 to TRBJ1-5; 9 bases are shared with TRBD1. V trimming: 6 bases; J trimming: 15 bases; junction bases outside the gene matches: 12. Germline-derived CDR1 and CDR2 are ENHRY and SYGVKD. This CDR3 contains 13 residues. The CDR3 nucleotides are TGTGCCATCAGCCCAGAATGGGGACAGGGAGGGCATTTT. This encodes CAISPEWGQGGHF.

On this clonotype itself: This may stem from a read error, because a much larger clone lies one nucleotide away. The chain combines TRBV11-2 with TRBJ2-5; tentatively, D is TRBD2 (5 bases). The CDR3 consists of 14 residues. Germline V CDR1 and CDR2: SGHAT, FQNNGV. This CDR3 is CASSFFDYTEAQYF. DNA for the CDR3: TGTGCCAGCAGCTTTTTCGACTACACAGAGGCCCAGTACTTC.

Ten or more counts support this clonotype. This chain links TRBV12-3 or TRBV12-4 with TRBJ1-6; no firm D call. This CDR3 spans 14 amino acids. V lost 6 bases and J lost 3, with 9 bases in between. In DNA form, the CDR3 reads TGTGCCAGCAGGATGACGGACTATAATTCACCCCTCCACTTT. It is translated as CASRMTDYNSPLHF.

This clonotype was seen a few times. The rearrangement uses TRBV5-1 and TRBJ1-1, with no clear D. This CDR3 contains 13 residues. The V end was cut by 4 bases, the J end by 7 bases, with 14 bases between. CDR1 is SGHRS and CDR2 is YFSETQ in the germline V gene. The CDR3 DNA follows: TGCGCCAGCAGCGGATCCGACGGTGATGAAGCTTTCTTT. It encodes CASSGSDGDEAFF.

In this sample, this clonotype turned up once. In DNA form, the CDR3 reads TGTGCCAGCAGCTTGAGCGTCGGGACAGGGAGTGGGTATAGCAATCAGCCCCAGCATTTT. Translated: CASSLSVGTGSGYSNQPQHF. V gene TRBV5-5 combines with J gene TRBJ1-5; 9 bases are a match to TRBD1. The V and J ends lost 1 base and 0 bases, in that order; junction bases with no gene match: 14. Germline CDR1 reads SGHKS; CDR2 reads YYEKEE (reference sequence). CDR3 size: 20 residues.

This clonotype appeared a few times. The chain has TRBV4-3 and TRBJ2-7, with 11 nucleotides matching TRBD1. V gave up 0 bases and J gave up 4 bases; unmatched junction bases: 2. CDR1 and CDR2 (germline): LGHNA, YSLEER. The CDR3 extends over 15 amino acids. CDR3 DNA: TGCGCCAGCAGCCAAGAGGGACAGGGGGTATACGAGCAGTACTTC. Amino acids: CASSQEGQGVYEQYF.

A few counts support this clonotype. The J gene is TRBJ2-5, the V gene TRBV20-1, with 8 positions matching TRBD1. CDR3 length equals 16 residues. CDR1 DFQATT and CDR2 SNEGSKA come from the germline V gene (reference sequence). V shed 1 base, J shed 2 bases, and the junction held 9 bases outside the gene matches. Here the CDR3 reads CSARGTGHNYQETQYF. CDR3 coding DNA: TGCAGTGCTAGAGGGACAGGGCACAACTATCAAGAGACCCAGTACTTC.

There are a few counts of this clonotype. This chain uses TRBV30 with TRBJ2-2; 7 positions match TRBD2. The germline V gene encodes CDR1 GTSNPN and CDR2 SVGIG (reference sequence). There are 14 residues in the CDR3. V shed 3 bases, J shed 1 base, and the junction held 2 bases outside the gene matches. The DNA of the CDR3 is TGTGCCTGGAGGGCTAGCGGGAACACCGGGGAGCTGTTTTTT. This gives the protein CAWRASGNTGELFF.

This rearrangement joins TRBV6-2 or TRBV6-3 to TRBJ2-3; TRBD2 aligns across 9 bases. Germline trimming cut 7 bases from V and 2 bases from J; bases unmatched to any gene: 13. CDR1 is MNHEY, CDR2 SVGEGT, per germline. The CDR3 runs to 17 residues. As DNA, the CDR3 is TGTGCCAGCAACGATCTCTCGCTAGCGGGAACCACAGATACGCAGTATTTT. Translating gives CASNDLSLAGTTDTQYF.

This clonotype was detected a few times. This chain links TRBV4-2 with TRBJ1-2, with D possibly matching TRBD1 (5 bases). V was clipped by 0 bases and J by 2 bases, with 10 bases between them. The CDR3 is 15 residues long. Per the germline V gene, CDR1 is LGHNA and CDR2 is YNFKEQ. This chain's CDR3 is CASSQDLEGNYGYTF. The CDR3 coding sequence is TGTGCCAGCAGCCAAGATTTGGAGGGGAACTATGGCTACACCTTC.

The genes are TRBV7-9 and TRBJ1-4; D unresolved. V gave up 5 bases and J gave up 7 bases, with 20 bases separating them. In germline, CDR1 is SEHNR, CDR2 FQNEAQ (reference sequence). There are 16 residues in the CDR3. The CDR3 here is CASSTRRSAGSEKLFF. CDR3 coding DNA: TGTGCCAGCAGCACCCGACGGAGCGCGGGGTCTGAAAAACTGTTTTTT.

In this sample, this clonotype turned up a few times. The chain links TRBV6-2 or TRBV6-3 to TRBJ2-7; the D is unclear. CDR1 and CDR2 from the germline V gene are MNHEY and SVGEGT. The CDR3 sequence is 12 residues long. V was pared by 6 bases and J by 3 bases, with 9 bases between. The CDR3 DNA reads as TGTGCCAGCAGCTTGAATGTCTACGAGCAGTACTTC. Translating it yields CASSLNVYEQYF.

The rearrangement uses TRBV27 and TRBJ2-4; a possible D gene is TRBD2 (6 bases). The V gene lost 6 bases and the J gene lost 8 bases, with 20 bases spanning the gap. The CDR3 has 15 residues. In germline, CDR1 is MNHEY, CDR2 SMNVEV (reference sequence). DNA for the CDR3: TGTGCCAGCAGCCCCGAGGAGGGCGCCTCGGACATTCAGTACTTC. It yields the protein CASSPEEGASDIQYF.

Only a few counts were recorded for this clonotype. The chain employs TRBV19 and TRBJ1-1; 8 nucleotides agree with TRBD1. Germline loops: CDR1 LNHDA, CDR2 SQIVND (reference sequence). The V and J ends lost 5 bases and 7 bases, in that order; junction bases with no gene match: 6. The CDR3 is 13 residues long. CDR3 nucleotides: TGTGCCAGTAGTGTACAGGGGGAGGTTGAAGCTTTCTTT. Its protein product is CASSVQGEVEAFF.

In this sample, this clonotype turned up many times. The genes are TRBV27 and TRBJ1-1; D may be TRBD1 (6 bases). CDR3 length: 16 residues. Germline CDR1 is MNHEY and CDR2 is SMNVEV (reference sequence). V gave up 1 base and J gave up 4 bases, with 16 bases separating them. This CDR3 is CASSLWGPRGVTEAFF. The DNA for the CDR3 is TGTGCCAGCAGTTTATGGGGGCCCCGGGGGGTCACTGAAGCTTTCTTT.

A note on this clonotype: This is likely an artifact of a read error, given a far larger clone one base away. V is TRBV12-3 or TRBV12-4 and J is TRBJ2-1; the D is unclear. Gene TRBJ2-5 matches the end of the DNA better, so the J call may be wrong. This CDR3 comprises 15 residues. The CDR3 DNA reads as TGTGCCAGCAATTCCCTACTGACTTCCCAAGAGACCCAGTACTTC. Its translation is CASNSLLTSQETQYF.

This chain uses TRBV29-1 with TRBJ1-2, with no clear D. The germline CDR1 and CDR2 sequences are SQVTM and ANQGSEA. This CDR3 has 13 residues. The V gene lost 3 bases and the J gene lost 6 bases, with 14 bases spanning the gap. CDR3: CSVEGNFLDGYTF. The CDR3 DNA follows: TGCAGCGTTGAGGGCAATTTCCTCGATGGCTACACCTTC.

In its sample, this clonotype was seen a few times. The chain employs TRBV9 and TRBJ2-4, with TRBD2 matching 8 bases. With V trimmed by 1 base and J by 8 bases, 2 bases remained unmatched. CDR3 length: 13 residues. Germline V gene lookup returns CDR1 SGDLS and CDR2 YYNGEE. CDR3 nucleotide sequence: TGTGCCAGCAGCGTAAGAGCGGGGGACATTCAGTACTTC. Its protein is CASSVRAGDIQYF.

The table lists this clonotype with many counts. This rearrangement joins TRBV6-1 to TRBJ2-7; 9 nucleotides line up with TRBD1. The CDR3 has 14 residues. After removal of 5 bases from V and 1 base from J, the junction contained 3 bases not matched to a gene. Per germline, CDR1 MNHNS and CDR2 SASEGT. The CDR3 sequence: CASSTGTGSYEQYF. CDR3 DNA sequence: TGTGCCAGCAGTACCGGGACAGGGTCCTACGAGCAGTACTTC.

Details on this clonotype: Given a much more abundant clone one base away, this may be a read error. The chain employs TRBV30 and TRBJ1-1, with D hard to call. This CDR3 spans 12 amino acids. Trimming cost V 7 bases and J 6 bases, with 15 bases left between them. CDR1 and CDR2 (germline): GTSNPN, SVGIG (reference sequence). As DNA, the CDR3 is TGTGCCTACCTACAGTCGCCCCCTGAAGCTTTCTTT. The encoded protein is CAYLQSPPEAFF.

The chain couples TRBV4-2 to TRBJ1-6, with TRBD1 matching 10 bases. This CDR3 is built from 16 residues. The ends lost 1 base at V and 7 bases at J; junction bases unmatched: 4. Germline CDR1 reads LGHNA; CDR2 reads YNFKEQ. The CDR3 nucleotides read TGTGCCAGCAGCCAAGCGGCGGGACAGGGGAATTCACCCCTCCACTTT. It specifies CASSQAAGQGNSPLHF.